The 29 T cell receptor beta chains reported below all come from one sample, sequenced in a study of beta chain features in type 1 diabetes. Whole-study findings and limits: Across all four CD4+ subsets, people with type 1 diabetes showed modestly shorter TCRB CDR3s.

Sequenced material consisted of expressed TCRB transcripts (all of the isolated RNA was reverse transcribed). Some clones are missing from TCRdb's copy, which holds only in-frame ones; the method was immunoSEQ multiplex PCR. The sample holds 600,000 or so clones, roughly 12% seen once. Antigens for these TCRs are unknown. The sample was naive CD4+ T cells from blood. The receptor source for this set is a man younger than 40 with type 1 diabetes.

This clone was seen a handful of times. CDR3 residues: CASIRDRGRDYGYTF. The CDR3 region has the DNA TGTGCCAGCATAAGAGACAGGGGCCGGGACTATGGCTACACCTTC. The rearrangement links TRBV6-1 to TRBJ1-2; 8 bases fit TRBD1. This CDR3 contains 15 residues. The germline V gene has CDR1 MNHNS and CDR2 SASEGT. Unmatched junction bases numbered 10, after V lost 7 bases and J lost 3 bases.

The chain combines TRBV27 with TRBJ1-2, with 8 nucleotides matching TRBD1. CDR1 and CDR2 from the germline V gene are MNHEY and SMNVEV (reference sequence). This CDR3 is 17 amino acids long. Trimming at V came to 5 bases and at J to 4 bases, leaving 15 bases not matched to a gene. The CDR3 DNA sequence: TGTGCCAGCAGTGGACGACAGGGGAACCCTAACCCCTATGGCTACACCTTC. As protein: CASSGRQGNPNPYGYTF.

The sample holds a few counts of this clone. V is TRBV30 and J is TRBJ2-2; possible D gene TRBD1, 6 bases. The CDR3 covers 12 residues. CDR1 is GTSNPN, CDR2 SVGIG, per germline (reference sequence). Deletions cut 3 bases from V and 6 bases from J, with 8 bases between. The CDR3 region has the DNA TGTGCCTGGAGCCAGGGGTCCGGGGAGCTGTTTTTT. Its translation: CAWSQGSGELFF. Full variable domain (missing parts from reference TRBV30 and TRBJ2-2): SQTIHQWPATLVQPVGSPLSLECTVEGTSNPNLYWYRQAAGRGLQLLFYSVGIGQISSEVPQNLSASRPQDRQFILSSKKLLLSDSGFYLCAWSQGSGELFFGEGSRLTVL.

DNA of the CDR3: TGTGCCAGCCAAAGGGTTTCAAGTTCACCCCTCCACTTT. Its translation: CASQRVSSSPLHF. The chain links TRBV7-2 to TRBJ1-6; D call uncertain. CDR1 and CDR2 (germline): SGHTA, FQGNSA. The CDR3 consists of 13 residues. Trimming stripped 8 bases from V and 9 bases from J, with 14 bases between.

Concerning this clone: This same CDR3 is encoded by further DNA sequences in the sample. The V call is TRBV14, the J call TRBJ2-1, with a tentative D call TRBD2 (6 bases). CDR1 and CDR2 (germline): SGHDN, FVKESK. This CDR3 contains 16 residues. The germline V and J ends were trimmed by 1 base and 0 bases, with 10 bases remaining between them. The chain's CDR3 is CASSQVPGSSYNEQFF. Here the CDR3 DNA reads TGTGCCAGCAGCCAAGTTCCCGGGAGCTCCTACAATGAGCAGTTCTTC.

This clone was seen only a few times. The chain recombines TRBV10-3 with TRBJ2-7, with a weak D call TRBD1 (6 bases). With 4 bases removed from V and 1 base from J, the gap between germline ends came to 14 bases. This CDR3 is built from 15 residues. CDR1 and CDR2 (germline): ENHRY, SYGVKD. This CDR3 is CAISGQGRVSYEQYF. The CDR3 DNA sequence: TGTGCCATCAGTGGTCAGGGGAGAGTTTCCTACGAGCAGTACTTC.

The chain has TRBV4-3 and TRBJ2-7, with D hard to call. The CDR3 runs 14 residues. Germline V CDR1 and CDR2: LGHNA, YSLEER. With 3 bases removed from V and 3 bases from J, the gap between germline ends came to 12 bases. This chain's CDR3 is CASSHSSASYEQYF. CDR3 coding DNA: TGCGCCAGCAGCCACAGCTCAGCGAGCTACGAGCAGTACTTC.

CDR3 nucleotide sequence: TGTGCCAGCTCACCCGGACTAGCGGGGGGCAAAAACATTCAGTACTTC. Amino acids: CASSPGLAGGKNIQYF. The chain has TRBV18 and TRBJ2-4, with 14 bases matching TRBD2. Germline V lookup: CDR1 KGHSH, CDR2 LQKENI. The trim removed 3 bases at V and 3 bases at J, leaving 1 base unmatched. The CDR3 consists of 16 residues.

The chain combines TRBV27 with TRBJ2-1; no definite D call. The CDR3 extends over 8 amino acids. Per the germline V gene, CDR1 is MNHEY and CDR2 is SMNVEV (reference sequence). CDR3 sequence reads: CAWGEQFF. As DNA, the CDR3 is TGTGCGTGGGGAGAGCAGTTCTTC.

This clone was found a few times. The chain has TRBV6-1 and TRBJ1-1; D ambiguous. The CDR3 is 12 amino acids. Germline V CDR1 and CDR2: MNHNS, SASEGT. The germline V and J ends were trimmed by 7 bases and 0 bases, with 6 bases remaining between them. The CDR3 DNA reads as TGTGCCAGCATTTTAGTGAACACTGAAGCTTTCTTT. Residues: CASILVNTEAFF.

The chain combines TRBV6-5 with TRBJ1-2, with 9 nucleotides matching TRBD1. This CDR3 is built from 16 residues. Germline CDR1 and CDR2: MNHEY and SVGAGI. V lost 4 bases to trimming and J lost 4 bases; unmatched junction nucleotides: 10. CDR3 coding DNA: TGTGCCAGCAGTTTCCAGGGACAGGGCTTTGGCTATGGCTACACCTTC. Translation: CASSFQGQGFGYGYTF.

The rearrangement joins TRBV7-2 to TRBJ1-2, with 7 bases lining up with TRBD1. The V segment lost 3 bases and the J segment 3 bases; nucleotides outside the gene matches: 1. Germline V gives CDR1 SGHTA, CDR2 FQGNSA. The CDR3 sequence is 13 residues long. The CDR3 region is CASSFDRDYGYTF. DNA for the CDR3: TGTGCCAGCAGCTTCGACAGGGACTATGGCTACACCTTC.

This clone was observed a handful of times. V usage is TRBV7-8 and J usage is TRBJ2-2; 9 positions match TRBD1. The V segment lost 5 bases and the J segment 7 bases; nucleotides outside the gene matches: 8. This CDR3 comprises 15 residues. Germline V gives CDR1 SGHVS, CDR2 FQNEAQ. This CDR3 is CASSLGQGVGGELFF. The DNA for the CDR3 is TGTGCCAGCAGCCTGGGACAGGGAGTGGGCGGGGAGCTGTTTTTT.

This chain joins TRBV7-8 and TRBJ2-4, with 13 bases lining up with TRBD2. This CDR3 spans 16 amino acids. J was trimmed by 5 bases and V by 6 bases; bases with no gene match: 7. CDR1 and CDR2 from the germline V gene are SGHVS and FQNEAQ. The CDR3 DNA reads TGTGCCAGCAGACTTGGGACTAGCGGGATTCAAAACATTCAGTACTTC. It is translated as CASRLGTSGIQNIQYF.

This clone was found a few times. This chain links TRBV28 with TRBJ2-5; weak D call: TRBD2 (5 bases). The V and J ends lost 5 bases and 5 bases respectively, with 21 bases between them. CDR3 length: 16 amino acids. Germline assignment: CDR1 MDHEN and CDR2 SYDVKM. The CDR3 region is CASSTGPEAGTETQYF. DNA of the CDR3: TGTGCCAGCAGTACCGGCCCAGAGGCGGGTACGGAGACCCAGTACTTC.

This clone appeared a few times. V gene TRBV7-3 combines with J gene TRBJ1-1; D may be TRBD1 (6 bases). Trimming pared 5 bases from V and 2 bases from J, leaving 18 bases between. This CDR3 spans 16 amino acids. Germline-derived CDR1 and CDR2 are SGHTA and FQGTGA. CDR3 protein: CASSTPGSGVNTEAFF. CDR3 bases: TGTGCCAGCAGCACCCCTGGATCAGGGGTTAACACTGAAGCTTTCTTT.

The J gene is TRBJ1-2, the V gene TRBV6-6; 8 bases map to TRBD1. J was trimmed by 4 bases and V by 2 bases; bases with no gene match: 3. Per the germline V gene, CDR1 is MNHNY and CDR2 is SVGAGI (reference sequence). The CDR3 extends over 14 amino acids. Written as DNA, the CDR3 is TGTGCCAGCAGTTACGCGACAGGGGTCTATGGCTACACCTTC. It is translated as CASSYATGVYGYTF.

This clone was picked up a small number of times. The V and J genes are TRBV9 and TRBJ1-4; 10 bases agree with TRBD1. The germline gives CDR1 SGDLS, CDR2 YYNGEE. This CDR3 comprises 16 residues. J was trimmed by 7 bases and V by 3 bases; bases with no gene match: 9. This CDR3 reads CASSANPGQGIEKLFF. The CDR3 region has the DNA TGTGCCAGCAGCGCTAACCCGGGACAGGGGATTGAAAAACTGTTTTTT.

The rearrangement links TRBV7-9 to TRBJ2-3; 9 bases fit TRBD2. CDR3 size: 16 residues. J lost 2 bases, V lost 3 bases, and 6 bases had no gene match. Germline V gives CDR1 SEHNR, CDR2 FQNEAQ (reference sequence). DNA for the CDR3: TGTGCCAGCAGCTTTCCAGCGGGGGGATTCACAGATACGCAGTATTTT. Translated: CASSFPAGGFTDTQYF.

The J gene is TRBJ1-4, the V gene TRBV4-2; possible D gene TRBD1, 6 bases. V lost 4 bases to trimming and J lost 1 base, with 10 bases between them. Per the germline V gene, CDR1 is LGHNA and CDR2 is YNFKEQ. This CDR3 is built from 15 residues. The CDR3 reads CASSPRGGTNEKLFF. The CDR3 DNA reads as TGTGCCAGCAGCCCCAGGGGTGGAACTAATGAAAAACTGTTTTTT.

The chain links TRBV18 to TRBJ2-7, with TRBD2 as a possible D gene (5 bases). The CDR3 is made up of 15 amino acids. With 4 bases removed from V and 6 bases from J, the gap between germline ends came to 19 bases. Germline V gene data show CDR1 as KGHSH and CDR2 as LQKENI. CDR3 sequence (DNA): TGTGCCAGCTCACACGAGGTCCCTCCCGCGGGCGAGCAGTACTTC. This encodes CASSHEVPPAGEQYF.

As regards this clone: In the same sample, other DNA sequences code for this CDR3. The gene calls are TRBV7-9 and TRBJ2-5, with D tentatively TRBD1 or TRBD2 (6 bases each). The CDR3 covers 13 residues. CDR1 and CDR2 (germline): SEHNR, FQNEAQ (reference sequence). V was shortened by 3 bases and J by 4 bases, with 9 bases between the two germline ends. CDR3 nucleotides: TGTGCCAGCAGCTTTGGAGGGGGAGAGACCCAGTACTTC. It translates to CASSFGGGETQYF.

This clone was recorded a few times. CDR3 sequence: CAISELTGNTEAFF. The CDR3 region has the DNA TGTGCCATCAGTGAGTTGACAGGTAACACTGAAGCTTTCTTT. This chain joins TRBV10-3 and TRBJ1-1; D perhaps matches TRBD1 (6 bases). Trimming took 1 base from V and 2 from J, leaving 8 bases between them. This CDR3 spans 14 amino acids. Germline V lookup: CDR1 ENHRY, CDR2 SYGVKD.

This clone was detected a few times. This chain joins TRBV7-3 and TRBJ1-2, with D tentatively TRBD1 (6 bases). The CDR3 totals 14 residues. V was cut by 6 bases and J by 3 bases, with 14 bases left in between. Germline CDR1 reads SGHTA; CDR2 reads FQGTGA. Here the CDR3 DNA reads TGTGCCAGCAGTCCAGGGGCGTCTGACTATGGCTACACCTTC. Protein: CASSPGASDYGYTF.

Only a few counts were recorded for this clone. V and J are TRBV2 and TRBJ1-2, with TRBD1 as a possible D gene (5 bases). V lost 7 bases, J lost 4 bases, and 19 bases lay in between. Germline CDR1 and CDR2: SNHLY and FYNNEI. This CDR3 is 15 amino acids long. CDR3 residues: CASTQGAGQSYGYTF. Here the CDR3 DNA reads TGTGCCAGCACCCAAGGGGCAGGGCAGTCCTATGGCTACACCTTC. Using reference TRBV2 and TRBJ1-2 for the parts outside the CDR3, the full variable domain is EPEVTQTPSHQVTQMGQEVILRCVPISNHLYFYWYRQILGQKVEFLVSFYNNEISEKSEIFDDQFSVERPDGSNFTLKIRSTKLEDSAMYFCASTQGAGQSYGYTFGSGTRLTVV.

The chain has TRBV11-3 and TRBJ2-7; a weak D match, TRBD1 (6 bases). This CDR3 has 12 residues. In germline, CDR1 is SGHNT, CDR2 YENEEA. The germline V and J ends were trimmed by 3 bases and 6 bases, with 9 bases remaining between them. As DNA, the CDR3 is TGTGCCAGCAGCTTCCAGGGGTTCGAGCAGTACTTC. This codes for CASSFQGFEQYF.

V usage is TRBV11-2 and J usage is TRBJ2-7, with D tentatively TRBD1 (6 bases). This CDR3 comprises 15 residues. CDR1 is SGHAT, CDR2 FQNNGV, per germline. The V gene lost 1 base and the J gene lost 4 bases, with 14 bases spanning the gap. The CDR3 loop reads CASSLVGDRRYEQYF. DNA for the CDR3: TGTGCCAGCAGCTTAGTCGGAGACAGGCGGTACGAGCAGTACTTC.

This clone turned up a few times. The chain combines TRBV5-1 with TRBJ2-5, with 8 bases identical to TRBD1. Germline V gives CDR1 SGHRS, CDR2 YFSETQ. This CDR3 contains 16 residues. With V trimmed by 0 bases and J by 5 bases, 9 bases remained unmatched. The CDR3 here is CASSLGNTGGRETQYF. In DNA form, the CDR3 reads TGCGCCAGCAGCTTGGGGAATACAGGGGGTCGGGAGACCCAGTACTTC.

A single count supports this clone. The chain couples TRBV7-2 to TRBJ2-7; D remains ambiguous. V was clipped by 4 bases and J by 6 bases, with 16 bases between them. CDR1 is SGHTA, CDR2 FQGNSA, per germline. The CDR3 extends over 14 amino acids. Here the CDR3 reads CASSSQQVTGEQYF. The CDR3 coding sequence is TGTGCCAGCAGCTCACAGCAGGTTACCGGCGAGCAGTACTTC.